This T cell receptor beta chain was identified in a study of Ad26.COV2.S vaccination and SARS-CoV-2 variants. Deletions cut 2 bases from V and 2 bases from J, with 26 bases between. Germline V gives CDR1 KGHSH, CDR2 LQKENI. The CDR3 has 20 amino acids. Assay: immunoSEQ multiplex PCR; the TCRdb copy retains only in-frame clones and omits some. The sample records roughly 350,000 clones, 80% to 90% being singletons. The treatment was: roughly 19 received Ad26.COV2.S at low or high dose, single or two shots; five or six received placebo; per-sample allocation not given. Samples were taken on day 63 after the first vaccine or placebo injection.

The chain combines TRBV18 with TRBJ2-3; possibly TRBD2 for D (9 bases). The specimen comprised peripheral blood, sampled in a trial of Ad26.COV2.S vaccine versus placebo. The clonotype comes from a person aged 18-60 years who received the Ad26.COV2.S COVID-19 vaccine or a placebo. The CDR3 loop reads CASSPSGGPTSGTDTDTQYF. The CDR3 region has the DNA TGTGCCAGCTCACCATCAGGGGGCCCGACTAGCGGTACGGACACAGATACGCAGTATTTT.